The 19 T cell receptor beta chains below come from one sample, sequenced in a study of T cells in localized non-small cell lung cancer. Clones were sequenced by immunoSEQ multiplex PCR, and TCRdb holds only the in-frame ones, with some missing. The table records about 30,000 clones, roughly 91% of them present only once. The sample consisted of peripheral blood, taken before any cancer treatment. The receptors were gathered from an older female donor with stage I lung adenocarcinoma.

The J gene is TRBJ2-1, the V gene TRBV6-6; D unclear. CDR3 length equals 14 residues. The V gene lost 0 bases and the J gene lost 10 bases, with 13 bases spanning the gap. Germline lookup yields CDR1 MNHNY and CDR2 SVGAGI (reference sequence). This chain's CDR3 is CASSYSIRTGEQFF. As DNA, the CDR3 is TGTGCCAGCAGTTACTCGATTCGGACCGGGGAGCAGTTCTTC.

The V gene is TRBV5-1, the J gene TRBJ1-4; perhaps TRBD1 as D (5 bases). V was trimmed by 1 base and J by 5 bases, leaving 9 bases between them. Germline CDR1 SGHRS, CDR2 YFSETQ. This CDR3 region has 14 residues. CDR3 sequence: CASSLSQGNEKLFF. In DNA, the CDR3 is TGCGCCAGCAGCTTGTCGCAGGGAAATGAAAAACTGTTTTTT.

The V and J genes are TRBV6-5 and TRBJ1-2, with D possibly being TRBD1 (6 bases). This CDR3 region has 15 residues. CDR1 MNHEY and CDR2 SVGAGI come from the germline V gene. Trimming removed 0 bases at V and 3 bases at J, with 11 bases between. CDR3 in amino acids: CASSYSSGAYYGYTF. The CDR3 nucleotides are TGTGCCAGCAGTTACTCATCAGGGGCATACTATGGCTACACCTTC.

The V gene is TRBV7-2, the J gene TRBJ1-1; tentative D call: TRBD1 (6 bases). The CDR3 runs to 15 residues. The ends were cut back, 2 bases at V and 3 bases at J, with 13 bases in the middle. Germline assignment: CDR1 SGHTA and CDR2 FQGNSA. The CDR3 region is CASSLYIPGDTEAFF. The CDR3 DNA follows: TGTGCCAGCAGCTTATACATACCAGGGGACACTGAAGCTTTCTTT.

The V call is TRBV5-1, the J call TRBJ2-1; 7 bases are shared with TRBD2. The CDR3 has 15 amino acids. Germline-derived CDR1 and CDR2 are SGHRS and YFSETQ. The junction had 9 bases not matched to a gene; V was cut back by 4 bases and J by 5 bases. This chain's CDR3 is CASSPEGLFHNEQFF. The CDR3 DNA is TGCGCCAGCAGCCCGGAGGGACTATTCCACAATGAGCAGTTCTTC.

This chain connects TRBV4-1 to TRBJ1-2; D perhaps matches TRBD1 (6 bases). Per germline, CDR1 MGHRA and CDR2 YSYEKL. V shed 5 bases and J shed 2 bases, with 15 bases lying between them. This CDR3 comprises 15 residues. In DNA form, the CDR3 reads TGCGCCAGCAGCTCAGTGAGGGGGAGAAACTATGGCTACACCTTC. It yields the protein CASSSVRGRNYGYTF.

This clone came up a few times. The rearrangement joins TRBV14 to TRBJ1-4, with no clear D. The V gene's germline CDR1 is SGHDN and CDR2 FVKESK. V was shortened by 1 base and J by 7 bases, with 7 bases between the two germline ends. CDR3 length: 13 residues. The CDR3, as DNA: TGTGCCAGCAGCCAAGGACACGGTGAAAAACTGTTTTTT. Translating gives CASSQGHGEKLFF.

The chain couples TRBV7-9 to TRBJ1-4, with 7 bases fitting TRBD1. The CDR3 is 13 amino acids. J lost 6 bases, V lost 5 bases, and 3 bases had no gene match. Germline values: CDR1 SEHNR, CDR2 FQNEAQ (reference sequence). The CDR3 DNA reads as TGTGCCAGCAGCCCCCAGGGGGATGAAAAACTGTTTTTT. The encoded protein is CASSPQGDEKLFF.

Of note for this clone: The sample contains more than one DNA sequence encoding this CDR3. J is TRBJ1-1 and V is TRBV18; D uncertain. There are 13 residues in the CDR3. Trimming pared 0 bases from V and 1 base from J, leaving 3 bases between. CDR1 and CDR2 from the germline V gene are KGHSH and LQKENI. The CDR3 loop reads CASSPPENTEAFF. The DNA of the CDR3 is TGTGCCAGCTCACCACCCGAGAACACTGAAGCTTTCTTT.

The gene calls are TRBV10-3 and TRBJ1-4, with TRBD1 matching over 7 bases. The ends lost 2 bases at V and 4 bases at J; junction bases unmatched: 1. Looked up from germline, CDR1 is ENHRY and CDR2 is SYGVKD. The CDR3 sequence is 14 residues long. The CDR3 DNA reads TGTGCCATCAGTGAGGACAGGGTTAATGAAAAACTGTTTTTT. Its protein is CAISEDRVNEKLFF.

The chain uses TRBV2 and TRBJ2-5, with D possibly matching TRBD1 (5 bases). With 8 bases removed from V and 5 bases from J, the gap between germline ends came to 15 bases. The germline V gene has CDR1 SNHLY and CDR2 FYNNEI. This CDR3 has 13 amino acids. CDR3 loop: CASGLRVWETQYF. CDR3 bases: TGTGCCAGCGGCCTCAGGGTTTGGGAGACCCAGTACTTC.

CDR3 sequence (DNA): TGTGCCAGCAGCCCTATTACAGGGGAAGCAGAAGCTTTCTTT. It translates to CASSPITGEAEAFF. The chain joins TRBV7-9 to TRBJ1-1; 7 bases agree with TRBD1. Losses at the gene ends were 5 bases for V and 8 bases for J; bases not matched to a gene: 11. Germline CDR1 reads SEHNR; CDR2 reads FQNEAQ (reference sequence). This CDR3 has 14 amino acids.

There are a few counts of this clone. The gene calls are TRBV5-4 and TRBJ1-3, with 8 bases matching TRBD1. CDR3 length: 14 residues. The ends lost 10 bases at V and 2 bases at J; junction bases unmatched: 8. Germline CDR1 and CDR2: SGHNT and YYREEE (reference sequence). The CDR3 coding sequence is TGTGCCGTACAGACAGGGGCCGCTGGAAACACCATATATTTT. Its protein is CAVQTGAAGNTIYF.

This sequence joins TRBV18 and TRBJ1-5, with D possibly TRBD1 on 5 matching bases. CDR1 KGHSH and CDR2 LQKENI come from the germline V gene. The CDR3 extends over 15 amino acids. V lost 4 bases to trimming and J lost 0 bases, with 10 bases between them. The CDR3 is CASSRDHDSNQPQHF. CDR3 coding DNA: TGTGCCAGCTCACGGGACCACGATAGCAATCAGCCCCAGCATTTT.

The rearrangement uses TRBV28 and TRBJ1-5, with 8 positions matching TRBD1. Germline V gene sequence: CDR1 MDHEN, CDR2 SYDVKM. The CDR3 has 16 amino acids. V gave up 4 bases and J gave up 4 bases; unmatched junction bases: 9. Written as DNA, the CDR3 is TGTGCCAGCAGTTCTCAGACAGGGGCTAGGAATCAGCCCCAGCATTTT. It is translated as CASSSQTGARNQPQHF. Together with reference TRBV28 and TRBJ1-5, the CDR3 gives the full variable domain: DVKVTQSSRYLVKRTGEKVFLECVQDMDHENMFWYRQDPGLGLRLIYFSYDVKMKEKGDIPEGYSVSREKKERFSLILESASTNQTSMYLCASSSQTGARNQPQHFGDGTRLSIL.

This chain uses TRBV6-5 with TRBJ2-7, with 11 bases fitting TRBD2. Germline V gene sequence: CDR1 MNHEY, CDR2 SVGAGI. The CDR3 runs to 15 residues. V lost 0 bases, J lost 3 bases, and 1 base stayed unmatched. The CDR3 DNA sequence: TGTGCCAGCAGTTACTCCGGGACTAGCGGCTACGAGCAGTACTTC. This encodes CASSYSGTSGYEQYF.

V usage is TRBV29-1 and J usage is TRBJ2-5; D uncertain. V dropped 6 bases and J dropped 5 bases, with 16 bases sitting between them. In germline, CDR1 is SQVTM, CDR2 ANQGSEA. This CDR3 spans 13 amino acids. In DNA, the CDR3 is TGCAGCGTCCATGACCTCCTCGGGGAGACCCAGTACTTC. Translated: CSVHDLLGETQYF. Variable domain in full (rest from reference TRBV29-1 and TRBJ2-5): SAVISQKPSRDICQRGTSLTIQCQVDSQVTMMFWYRQQPGQSLTLIATANQGSEATYESGFVIDKFPISRPNLTFSTLTVSNMSPEDSSIYLCSVHDLLGETQYFGPGTRLLVL.

This chain uses TRBV7-9 with TRBJ1-4, with D unresolved. Germline CDR1 SEHNR, CDR2 FQNEAQ (reference sequence). The V and J ends lost 5 bases and 6 bases respectively, with 10 bases between them. CDR3 length equals 13 residues. CDR3 DNA sequence: TGTGCCAGCAGCCCGCTCCCTGATGAAAAACTGTTTTTT. This codes for CASSPLPDEKLFF.

The chain is built from TRBV10-3 and TRBJ1-3; the D gene is possibly TRBD1 (6 bases). The CDR3 totals 16 residues. Per the germline V gene, CDR1 is ENHRY and CDR2 is SYGVKD. V dropped 3 bases and J dropped 4 bases, with 16 bases sitting between them. The CDR3 loop is CAISDPTQGPGNTIYF. As DNA, the CDR3 is TGTGCCATCAGTGACCCGACCCAGGGGCCCGGAAACACCATATATTTT.